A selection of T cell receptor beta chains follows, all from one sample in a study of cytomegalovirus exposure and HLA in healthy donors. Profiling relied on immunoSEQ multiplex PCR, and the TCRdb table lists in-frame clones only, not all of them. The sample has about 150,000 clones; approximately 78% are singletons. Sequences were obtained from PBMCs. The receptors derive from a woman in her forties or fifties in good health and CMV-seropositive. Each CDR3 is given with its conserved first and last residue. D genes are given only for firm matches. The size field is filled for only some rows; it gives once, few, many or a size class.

CDR3nt: TGCGCCAGCAGCTTTTCGAGACAGGGCAATGAGCAGTTCTTC
CDR3aa: CASSFSRQGNEQFF
v_gene: TRBV5-1
abundance: few
d_gene: TRBD1
j_gene: TRBJ2-1

CDR3nt: TGTGCCAGCAGCGGAGACTACGAGCAGTACTTC
CDR3aa: CASSGDYEQYF
v_gene: TRBV5-6
abundance: .
d_gene: .
j_gene: TRBJ2-7

CDR3nt: TGTGCCAGCAGCAAGCTGGGACAAGGGGTTGGTTCACCCCTCCACTTT
CDR3aa: CASSKLGQGVGSPLHF
v_gene: TRBV5-8
abundance: .
d_gene: .
j_gene: TRBJ1-6

CDR3nt: TGTGCCTGGAGGGAGGGGATTAGGGATTCACCCCTCCACTTT
CDR3aa: CAWREGIRDSPLHF
v_gene: TRBV30
abundance: .
d_gene: .
j_gene: TRBJ1-6

CDR3nt: TGTGCCAGCTCCCTCTCCTACGAGCAGTACTTC
CDR3aa: CASSLSYEQYF
v_gene: TRBV18
abundance: .
d_gene: .
j_gene: TRBJ2-7

CDR3nt: TGTGCCAGTATTCAGGGCACTGAAGCTTTCTTT
CDR3aa: CASIQGTEAFF
v_gene: TRBV19
abundance: .
d_gene: .
j_gene: TRBJ1-1

CDR3nt: TGTGCCACCAGCGGCACTAGCGGGGGGGCGGAGACCCAGTACTTC
CDR3aa: CATSGTSGGAETQYF
v_gene: TRBV15
abundance: few
d_gene: TRBD2
j_gene: TRBJ2-5

CDR3nt: TGTGCCAGCAGCTCCTCCATGGACAGCTCCTATAATTCACCCCTCCACTTT
CDR3aa: CASSSSMDSSYNSPLHF
v_gene: TRBV11-1
abundance: .
d_gene: .
j_gene: TRBJ1-6

CDR3nt: TGCGCCAGCAGCCCGGACAGGGTCTACGAGCAGTACTTC
CDR3aa: CASSPDRVYEQYF
v_gene: TRBV5-1
abundance: .
d_gene: TRBD1
j_gene: TRBJ2-7

CDR3nt: TGTGCCAGCAGCTTGGGGCAGGACAGCTCCTACGAGCAGTACTTC
CDR3aa: CASSLGQDSSYEQYF
v_gene: TRBV5-5
abundance: .
d_gene: .
j_gene: TRBJ2-7

CDR3nt: TGTGCCAGTAGTATACTAGCCAACTCCTACGAGCAGTACTTC
CDR3aa: CASSILANSYEQYF
v_gene: TRBV19
abundance: .
d_gene: .
j_gene: TRBJ2-7

CDR3nt: TGCGCCAGCAGCCAAGGATGGGACACTGTCGACACCGGGGAGCTGTTTTTT
CDR3aa: CASSQGWDTVDTGELFF
v_gene: TRBV4-1
abundance: once
d_gene: .
j_gene: TRBJ2-2

CDR3nt: TGTGCCAGCAGTTCTAGGGGATTCGGGGGCTACACCTTC
CDR3aa: CASSSRGFGGYTF
v_gene: TRBV6-5
abundance: .
d_gene: .
j_gene: TRBJ1-2

CDR3nt: TGCAGCGTTGGACCGGGGGGATTCACAGATACGCAGTATTTT
CDR3aa: CSVGPGGFTDTQYF
v_gene: TRBV29-1
abundance: .
d_gene: TRBD2
j_gene: TRBJ2-3

CDR3nt: TGTGCCAGCAGTAAAGGGGGACAAGTCAATCAGCCCCAGCATTTT
CDR3aa: CASSKGGQVNQPQHF
v_gene: TRBV6-5
abundance: .
d_gene: .
j_gene: TRBJ1-5

CDR3nt: TGTGCCAGCAGGGACGGGCCGGGGGTAGATACGCAGTATTTT
CDR3aa: CASRDGPGVDTQYF
v_gene: TRBV2
abundance: few
d_gene: .
j_gene: TRBJ2-3

CDR3nt: TGTGCCAGCAGCGGTTCCAGGGGCTCTGGAAACACCATATATTTT
CDR3aa: CASSGSRGSGNTIYF
v_gene: TRBV5-5
abundance: .
d_gene: .
j_gene: TRBJ1-3

CDR3nt: TGTGCCAGCAGTTACTCGCACGCGGGGGGTACAGATACGCAGTATTTT
CDR3aa: CASSYSHAGGTDTQYF
v_gene: TRBV6-6
abundance: few
d_gene: TRBD2
j_gene: TRBJ2-3

CDR3nt: TGTGCCAGCAGCTTAGCGGGGGGAAACTACAATGAGCAGTTCTTC
CDR3aa: CASSLAGGNYNEQFF
v_gene: TRBV7-6
abundance: .
d_gene: .
j_gene: TRBJ2-1

CDR3nt: TGTGCCAGCAGCTTAGGGACAGGGTGGCAGTACTTC
CDR3aa: CASSLGTGWQYF
v_gene: TRBV7-8
abundance: .
d_gene: TRBD1
j_gene: TRBJ2-7

CDR3nt: TGTGCCAGCAGTGAAGGGGGAGGCCCGTACAATGAGCAGTTCTTC
CDR3aa: CASSEGGGPYNEQFF
v_gene: TRBV6-1
abundance: .
d_gene: .
j_gene: TRBJ2-1

CDR3nt: TGTGCCAGCAGCTTCCCGGGACAGGAACATGGCTACACCTTC
CDR3aa: CASSFPGQEHGYTF
v_gene: TRBV7-7
abundance: .
d_gene: TRBD1
j_gene: TRBJ1-2

CDR3nt: TGTGCCAGCACGGGACAGGGGAGTGGTGGCTACACCTTC
CDR3aa: CASTGQGSGGYTF
v_gene: TRBV2
abundance: .
d_gene: TRBD1
j_gene: TRBJ1-2

CDR3nt: TGTGCCAGCAGCTGGGGGACAGGGGGCGGCAATGAGCAGTTCTTC
CDR3aa: CASSWGTGGGNEQFF
v_gene: TRBV5-6
abundance: once
d_gene: TRBD1
j_gene: TRBJ2-1

CDR3nt: TGTGCCAGTAGTATAGTCAGGGGAAGGGGTACCGGGGAGCTGTTTTTT
CDR3aa: CASSIVRGRGTGELFF
v_gene: TRBV19
abundance: .
d_gene: .
j_gene: TRBJ2-2

CDR3nt: TGTGCCAGCAGCTTGGCTCGGGACAGGAGCTCTTATAATTCACCCCTCCACTTT
CDR3aa: CASSLARDRSSYNSPLHF
v_gene: TRBV5-4
abundance: .
d_gene: TRBD1
j_gene: TRBJ1-6

CDR3nt: TGTGCCAGCAGCTTAAAGCTCGGTGGGGACAACTATAATTCACCCCTCCACTTT
CDR3aa: CASSLKLGGDNYNSPLHF
v_gene: TRBV13
abundance: .
d_gene: .
j_gene: TRBJ1-6

CDR3nt: TGTGCCAGCAGTCCCTTAGGAGGCACCTACAATGAGCAGTTCTTC
CDR3aa: CASSPLGGTYNEQFF
v_gene: TRBV7-9
abundance: .
d_gene: .
j_gene: TRBJ2-1

CDR3nt: TGTGCCTGGAACAGGGCGACTAATGAAAAACTGTTTTTT
CDR3aa: CAWNRATNEKLFF
v_gene: TRBV30
abundance: .
d_gene: .
j_gene: TRBJ1-4

CDR3nt: TGCAGCGCTACTACAGGGAGAGACACTGAAGCTTTCTTT
CDR3aa: CSATTGRDTEAFF
v_gene: TRBV29-1
abundance: .
d_gene: .
j_gene: TRBJ1-1